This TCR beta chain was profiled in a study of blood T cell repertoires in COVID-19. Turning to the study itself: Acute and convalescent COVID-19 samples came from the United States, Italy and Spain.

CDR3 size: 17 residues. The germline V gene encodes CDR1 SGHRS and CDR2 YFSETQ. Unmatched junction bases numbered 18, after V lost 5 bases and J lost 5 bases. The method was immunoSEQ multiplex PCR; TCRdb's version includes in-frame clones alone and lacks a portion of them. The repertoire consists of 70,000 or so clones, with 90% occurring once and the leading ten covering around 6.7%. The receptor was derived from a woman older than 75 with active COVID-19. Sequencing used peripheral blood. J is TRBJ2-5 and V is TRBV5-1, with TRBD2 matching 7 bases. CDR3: CASRKESMVGGPETQYF. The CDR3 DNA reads TGCGCCAGCAGGAAGGAGTCGATGGTGGGAGGGCCGGAGACCCAGTACTTC.